This T cell receptor (beta chain) was retrieved from a study of blood T cell repertoires in COVID-19. The study drew participants aged roughly 18 to 95 years from some 25 US areas. Profiled with immunoSEQ multiplex PCR; TCRdb holds only in-frame clones, not every one. The data contain roughly 240,000 clones, over 75% of them seen just once; the ten biggest clones take up over 7.5%. The specimen sequenced was PBMCs or T cells enriched from blood (not recorded which). The TCR was taken from a woman aged 50 to 60 with acute COVID-19.

As DNA, the CDR3 is TGTGCCAGCAGCTTAACGACAGGGTCCGGCGGCTACACCTTC. Translation gives CASSLTTGSGGYTF. This sequence joins TRBV7-3 and TRBJ1-2, with 7 bases identical to TRBD1. Germline CDR1 SGHTA, CDR2 FQGTGA. With V trimmed by 0 bases and J by 8 bases, 6 bases remained unmatched. The length of the CDR3 is 14 residues.